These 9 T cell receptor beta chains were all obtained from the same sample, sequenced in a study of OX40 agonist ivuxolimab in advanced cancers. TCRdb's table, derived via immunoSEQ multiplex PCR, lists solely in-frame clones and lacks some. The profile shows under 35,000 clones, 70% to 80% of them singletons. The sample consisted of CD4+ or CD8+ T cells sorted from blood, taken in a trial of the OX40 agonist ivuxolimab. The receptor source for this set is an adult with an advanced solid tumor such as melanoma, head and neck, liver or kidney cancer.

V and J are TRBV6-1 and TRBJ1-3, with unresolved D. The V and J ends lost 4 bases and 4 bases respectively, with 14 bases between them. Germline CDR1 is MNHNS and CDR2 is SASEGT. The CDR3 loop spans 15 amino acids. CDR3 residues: CASSGVPTAGNTIYF. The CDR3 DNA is TGTGCCAGCAGTGGAGTTCCGACCGCCGGAAACACCATATATTTT.

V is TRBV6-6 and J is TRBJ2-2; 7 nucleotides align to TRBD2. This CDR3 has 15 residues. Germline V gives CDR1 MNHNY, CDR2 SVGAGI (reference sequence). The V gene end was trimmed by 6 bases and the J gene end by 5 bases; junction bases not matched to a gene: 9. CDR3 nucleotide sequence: TGTGCCAGCAGATCTTCGGGGGGACTAACCGGGGAGCTGTTTTTT. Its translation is CASRSSGGLTGELFF.

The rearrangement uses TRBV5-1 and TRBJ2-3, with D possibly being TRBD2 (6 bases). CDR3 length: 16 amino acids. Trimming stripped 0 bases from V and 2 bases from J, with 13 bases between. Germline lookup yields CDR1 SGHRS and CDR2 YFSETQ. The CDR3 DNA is TGCGCCAGCAGCTTGGCCGGGAGAATGGCCACAGATACGCAGTATTTT. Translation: CASSLAGRMATDTQYF.

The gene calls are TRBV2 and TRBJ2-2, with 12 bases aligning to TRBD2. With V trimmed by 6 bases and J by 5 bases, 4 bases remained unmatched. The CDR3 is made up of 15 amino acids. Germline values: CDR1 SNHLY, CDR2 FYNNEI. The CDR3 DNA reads TGTGCCAGCAGGGGACTAGCGGGTGATACCGGGGAGCTGTTTTTT. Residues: CASRGLAGDTGELFF.

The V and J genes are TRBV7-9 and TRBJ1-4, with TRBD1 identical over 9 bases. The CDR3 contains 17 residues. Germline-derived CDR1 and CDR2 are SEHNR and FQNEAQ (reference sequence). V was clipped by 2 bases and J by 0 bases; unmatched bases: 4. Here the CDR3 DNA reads TGTGCCAGCAGCTTACTCGGGACAGGGTCAACTAATGAAAAACTGTTTTTT. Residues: CASSLLGTGSTNEKLFF.

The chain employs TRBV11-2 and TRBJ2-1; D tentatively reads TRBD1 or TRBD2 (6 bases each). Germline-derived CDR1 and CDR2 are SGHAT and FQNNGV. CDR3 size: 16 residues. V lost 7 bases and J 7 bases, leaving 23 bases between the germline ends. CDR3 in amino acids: CASTGGLARVGNEQFF. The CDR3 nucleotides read TGTGCCAGCACTGGGGGGCTAGCTAGGGTCGGAAATGAGCAGTTCTTC.

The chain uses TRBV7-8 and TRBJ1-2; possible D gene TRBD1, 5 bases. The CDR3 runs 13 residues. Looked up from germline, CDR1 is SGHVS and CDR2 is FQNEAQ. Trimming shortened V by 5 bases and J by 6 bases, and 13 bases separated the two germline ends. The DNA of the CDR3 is TGTGCCAGCAGCCCATGGGGCGGTCATGGCTACACCTTC. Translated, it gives CASSPWGGHGYTF. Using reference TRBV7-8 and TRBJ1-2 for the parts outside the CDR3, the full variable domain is GAGVSQSPRYKVAKRGQDVALRCDPISGHVSLFWYQQALGQGPEFLTYFQNEAQLDKSGLPSDRFFAERPEGSVSTLKIQRTQQEDSAVYLCASSPWGGHGYTFGSGTRLTVV.

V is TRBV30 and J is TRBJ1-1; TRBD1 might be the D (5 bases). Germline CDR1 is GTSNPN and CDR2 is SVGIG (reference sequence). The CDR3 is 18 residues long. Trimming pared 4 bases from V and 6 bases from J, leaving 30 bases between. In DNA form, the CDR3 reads TGTGCCTGGATTTTACCCGGGGACCCAGGGTCCCTGGAGGCTGAAGCTTTCTTT. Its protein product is CAWILPGDPGSLEAEAFF.

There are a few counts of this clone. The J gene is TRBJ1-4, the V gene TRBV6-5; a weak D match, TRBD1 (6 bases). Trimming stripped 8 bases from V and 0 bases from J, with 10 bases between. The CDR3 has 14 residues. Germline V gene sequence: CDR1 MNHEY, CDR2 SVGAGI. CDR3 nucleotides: TGTGCCAGCCAGAACAGGGCAACTAATGAAAAACTGTTTTTT. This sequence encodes CASQNRATNEKLFF.